The entry below gives a single TCR beta chain sequence along with its context. Looked up from germline, CDR1 is GTSNPN and CDR2 is SVGIG (reference sequence). V lost 2 bases and J lost 2, with 13 bases in between. The CDR3 totals 15 residues. This entry is derived from a study of CD8 T cells in ankylosing spondylitis. Using its own MiXCR run on the 5' RACE reads, TCRdb lists one record per CDR3 protein. The sample records 150,000 or so distinct CDR3 sequences, approximately 16% being singletons. This clonotype was obtained from a male donor with ankylosing spondylitis or in good health (not recorded which). The V call is TRBV30, the J call TRBJ1-5; D uncertain. Source material: blood, either unsorted or a sorted T cell fraction (not recorded which). In DNA form, the CDR3 reads TGTGCCTGGAGTCCGACGGGATGGGGCAATCAGCCCCAGCATTTT. Residues: CAWSPTGWGNQPQHF.